Detailed here is one T cell receptor beta chain. TCR cDNA received a 3' ligated oligonucleotide that carried a UMI. Whole-blood samples were under 3 ml of peripheral blood from healthy adult volunteers. Four PCR rounds used nested alpha and beta constant region primers plus the SP2 primer. TCRdb recomputed calls from the UMI-ligation and nested PCR reads with MiXCR, one row per CDR3 protein. Of approximately 30,000 distinct CDR3 sequences in the sample, 5% to 5.5% were seen once. The source of the sample is a study of naive and memory T cell subsets. The J segment lost 4 bases and the V segment lost 5 bases, leaving 7 bases of the junction unmatched. CDR1 and CDR2 from the germline V gene are LGHNT and FRNRAP. The CDR3 has 16 amino acids.

The receptor comes from an adult in good health. The V gene is TRBV12-5, the J gene TRBJ2-1; TRBD2 aligns across 11 bases. The sequenced sample consisted of blood. CDR3 nucleotide sequence: TGTGCTAGTGGTGTCTTAGCGGGAGGGCCATACAATGAGCAGTTCTTC. As protein: CASGVLAGGPYNEQFF. The full variable domain, with the rest looked up from reference TRBV12-5 and TRBJ2-1, is DARVTQTPRHKVTEMGQEVTMRCQPILGHNTVFWYRQTMMQGLELLAYFRNRAPLDDSGMPKDRFSAEMPDATLATLKIQPSEPRDSAVYFCASGVLAGGPYNEQFFGPGTRLTVL.